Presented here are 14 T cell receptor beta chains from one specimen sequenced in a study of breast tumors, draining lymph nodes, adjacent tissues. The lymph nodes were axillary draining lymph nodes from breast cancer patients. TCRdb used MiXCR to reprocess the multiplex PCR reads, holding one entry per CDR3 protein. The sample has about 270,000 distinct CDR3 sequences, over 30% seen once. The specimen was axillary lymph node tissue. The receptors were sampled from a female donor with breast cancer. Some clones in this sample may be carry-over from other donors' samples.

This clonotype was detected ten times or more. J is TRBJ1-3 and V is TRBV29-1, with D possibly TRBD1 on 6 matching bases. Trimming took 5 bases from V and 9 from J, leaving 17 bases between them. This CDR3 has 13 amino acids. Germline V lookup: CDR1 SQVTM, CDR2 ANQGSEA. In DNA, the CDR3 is TGCAGCGTTCAAGTCCAGGGGCTAGGCACCATATATTTT. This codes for CSVQVQGLGTIYF.

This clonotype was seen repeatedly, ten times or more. The CDR3 region is CASSPVGRAAQYF. CDR3 sequence (DNA): TGTGCCAGCAGCCCGGTGGGAAGGGCGGCGCAGTATTTT. The chain joins TRBV11-2 to TRBJ2-3; D is uncertain. CDR3 size: 13 residues. The germline gives CDR1 SGHAT, CDR2 FQNNGV. V was shortened by 5 bases and J by 10 bases, with 16 bases between the two germline ends.

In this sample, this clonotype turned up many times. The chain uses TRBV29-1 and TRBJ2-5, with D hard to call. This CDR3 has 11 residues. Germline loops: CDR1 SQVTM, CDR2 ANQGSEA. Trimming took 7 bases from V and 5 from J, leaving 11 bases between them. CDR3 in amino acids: CSAMPGETQYF. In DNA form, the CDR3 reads TGCAGCGCAATGCCCGGTGAGACCCAGTACTTC.

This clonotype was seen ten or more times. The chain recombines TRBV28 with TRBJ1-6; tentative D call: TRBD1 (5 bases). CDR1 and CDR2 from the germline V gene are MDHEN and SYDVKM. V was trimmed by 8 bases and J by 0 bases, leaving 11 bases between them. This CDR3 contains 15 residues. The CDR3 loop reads CASLMRGSYNSPLHF. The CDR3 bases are TGTGCCAGCCTAATGAGGGGCTCCTATAATTCACCCCTCCACTTT.

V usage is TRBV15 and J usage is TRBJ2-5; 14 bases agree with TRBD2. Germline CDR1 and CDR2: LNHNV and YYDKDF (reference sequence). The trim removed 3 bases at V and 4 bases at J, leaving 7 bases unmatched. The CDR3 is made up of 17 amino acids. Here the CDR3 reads CATSSRGLAGDGETQYF. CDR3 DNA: TGTGCCACCAGCAGCCGGGGACTAGCGGGAGACGGAGAGACCCAGTACTTC.

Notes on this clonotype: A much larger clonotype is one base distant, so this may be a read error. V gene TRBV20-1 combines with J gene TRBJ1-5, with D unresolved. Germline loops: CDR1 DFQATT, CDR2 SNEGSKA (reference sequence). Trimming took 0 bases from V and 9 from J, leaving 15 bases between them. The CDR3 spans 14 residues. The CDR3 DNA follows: TGCAGTGCTAGAGACTCTGGGTGGGATACGCCCCAGCATTTT. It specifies CSARDSGWDTPQHF.

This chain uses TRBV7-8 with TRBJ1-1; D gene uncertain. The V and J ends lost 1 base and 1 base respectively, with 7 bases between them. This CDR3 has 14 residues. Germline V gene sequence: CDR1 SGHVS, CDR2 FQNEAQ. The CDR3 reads CASSLGHANTEAFF. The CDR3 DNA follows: TGTGCCAGCAGCTTAGGGCACGCGAACACTGAAGCTTTCTTT.

The CDR3 DNA follows: TGTGCCAGTAGTATCAGTGGGCACACAGGGTCCGGAAACACCATATATTTT. Translation: CASSISGHTGSGNTIYF. The rearrangement uses TRBV19 and TRBJ1-3; a weak D match, TRBD1 (6 bases). The CDR3 consists of 17 residues. Trimming removed 3 bases at V and 4 bases at J, with 19 bases between. Germline-derived CDR1 and CDR2 are LNHDA and SQIVND (reference sequence).

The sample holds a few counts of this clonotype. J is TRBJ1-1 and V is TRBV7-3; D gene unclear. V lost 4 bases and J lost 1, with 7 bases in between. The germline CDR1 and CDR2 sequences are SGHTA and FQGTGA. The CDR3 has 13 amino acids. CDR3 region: CASSSRSNTEAFF. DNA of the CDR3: TGTGCCAGCAGCTCACGGTCGAACACTGAAGCTTTCTTT.

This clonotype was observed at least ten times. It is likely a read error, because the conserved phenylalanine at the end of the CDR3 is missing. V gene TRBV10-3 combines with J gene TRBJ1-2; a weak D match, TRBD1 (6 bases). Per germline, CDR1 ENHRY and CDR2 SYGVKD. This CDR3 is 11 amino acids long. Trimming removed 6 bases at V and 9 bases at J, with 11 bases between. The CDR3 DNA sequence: TGTGCCATCAGCCAGGACAGAAGCTACACCCTC. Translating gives CAISQDRSYTL.

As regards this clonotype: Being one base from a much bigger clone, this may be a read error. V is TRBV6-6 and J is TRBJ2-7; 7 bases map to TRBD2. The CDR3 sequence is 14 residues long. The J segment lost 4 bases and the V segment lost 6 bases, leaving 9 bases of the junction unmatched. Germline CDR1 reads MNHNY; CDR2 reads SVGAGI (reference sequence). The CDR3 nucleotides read TGTGCCAGCAGCTTCGCGGGAGACCAGTACGAGCAGTACTTC. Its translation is CASSFAGDQYEQYF.

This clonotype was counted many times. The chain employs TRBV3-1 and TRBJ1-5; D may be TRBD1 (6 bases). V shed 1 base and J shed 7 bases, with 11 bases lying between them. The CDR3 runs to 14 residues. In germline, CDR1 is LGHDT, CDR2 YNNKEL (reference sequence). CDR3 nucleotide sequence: TGTGCCAGCAGCCAAGGCAGGGGACCGCAGCCCCAGCATTTT. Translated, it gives CASSQGRGPQPQHF.

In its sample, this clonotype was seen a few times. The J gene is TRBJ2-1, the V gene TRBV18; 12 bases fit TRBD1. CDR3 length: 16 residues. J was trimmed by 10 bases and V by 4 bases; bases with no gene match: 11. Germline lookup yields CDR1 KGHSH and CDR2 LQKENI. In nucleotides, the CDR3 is TGTGCCAGCTCACACTTCCGGGACAGGGGGCGTGTAGAGCAGTTCTTC. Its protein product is CASSHFRDRGRVEQFF.

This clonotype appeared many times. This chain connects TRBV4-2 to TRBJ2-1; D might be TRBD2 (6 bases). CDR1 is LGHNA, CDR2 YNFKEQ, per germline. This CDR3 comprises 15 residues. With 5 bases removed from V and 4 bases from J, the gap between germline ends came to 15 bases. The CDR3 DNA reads TGTGCCAGCAGCACAAGGGAGGCCCCATACAATGAGCAGTTCTTC. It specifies CASSTREAPYNEQFF.